Below, 7 T cell receptor beta chains from the same sample are listed, as sequenced in a study of response to subunit inactivated influenza vaccine. TCRdb re-called the RT-PCR reads with MiXCR, one entry per CDR3 protein. This table has roughly 500,000 distinct CDR3 sequences, more than 15% appearing once. Sequenced here: CD4+ T cells sorted from PBMCs, sampled roughly 24 months after vaccination. Every receptor here comes from a man between 50 and 69 years old who received an inactivated influenza vaccine.

This clonotype has a count of ten or more. The chain recombines TRBV10-3 with TRBJ2-1, with a possible D match to TRBD2 (6 bases). V dropped 2 bases and J dropped 4 bases, with 18 bases sitting between them. The CDR3 sequence is 17 residues long. CDR1 is ENHRY and CDR2 is SYGVKD in the germline V gene. The CDR3 here is CAISEIGGNRVYNEQFF. DNA of the CDR3: TGTGCCATCAGTGAGATTGGAGGGAATAGGGTGTACAATGAGCAGTTCTTC.

The chain has TRBV3-1 and TRBJ1-1; 7 nucleotides line up with TRBD1. The trim removed 4 bases at V and 0 bases at J, leaving 8 bases unmatched. The CDR3 covers 16 residues. Germline V gives CDR1 LGHDT, CDR2 YNNKEL (reference sequence). The CDR3 nucleotides are TGTGCCAGCAGCCGCTACTCGGGACAGCTGAACACTGAAGCTTTCTTT. Its translation: CASSRYSGQLNTEAFF. Based on the CDR3 plus reference TRBV3-1 and TRBJ1-1, the full variable domain is DTAVSQTPKYLVTQMGNDKSIKCEQNLGHDTMYWYKQDSKKFLKIMFSYNNKELIINETVPNRFSPKSPDKAHLNLHINSLELGDSAVYFCASSRYSGQLNTEAFFGQGTRLTVV.

This clonotype was seen a handful of times. The chain recombines TRBV7-3 with TRBJ2-2, with D perhaps TRBD1 or TRBD2 (7 bases each). The CDR3 consists of 15 residues. Germline assignment: CDR1 SGHTA and CDR2 FQGTGA. Between the trimmed V and J ends, which lost 5 bases and 8 bases, there was a span of 18 bases. In DNA, the CDR3 is TGTGCCAGCAGCCACAGGGGCGGGGGCCGTGGGGAGCTGTTTTTT. Its translation is CASSHRGGGRGELFF.

The table lists this clonotype with many counts. The chain links TRBV29-1 to TRBJ2-3; 8 nucleotides line up with TRBD1. Losses at the gene ends were 3 bases for V and 2 bases for J; bases not matched to a gene: 4. Germline V gene data show CDR1 as SQVTM and CDR2 as ANQGSEA. There are 14 residues in the CDR3. Written as DNA, the CDR3 is TGCAGCGTTGACCGGGACAGGCTCACAGATACGCAGTATTTT. Its translation is CSVDRDRLTDTQYF.

This clonotype was found a few times. This rearrangement joins TRBV27 to TRBJ1-6; no definite D call. This CDR3 region has 15 residues. V gave up 1 base and J gave up 9 bases, with 13 bases separating them. Germline lookup yields CDR1 MNHEY and CDR2 SMNVEV (reference sequence). The CDR3 nucleotides read TGTGCCAGCAGTTTATTTCCTGAAATCGGTTCACCCCTCCACTTT. Protein sequence: CASSLFPEIGSPLHF.

This chain links TRBV24-1 with TRBJ2-1; D might be TRBD2 (6 bases). Germline V lookup: CDR1 KGHDR, CDR2 SFDVKD. The CDR3 consists of 14 residues. V gave up 4 bases and J gave up 2 bases, with 8 bases separating them. The CDR3: CATSDPSAYNEQFF. As DNA, the CDR3 is TGTGCCACCAGTGACCCTAGCGCCTACAATGAGCAGTTCTTC.

This clonotype was seen at least ten times. The chain links TRBV7-3 to TRBJ2-1; the match to TRBD2 covers 15 bases. The CDR3 runs 15 residues. Germline CDR1 and CDR2: SGHTA and FQGTGA. J was trimmed by 7 bases and V by 5 bases; bases with no gene match: 3. This CDR3 is CASSTGLAGGNEQFF. As DNA, the CDR3 is TGTGCCAGCAGCACGGGACTAGCGGGAGGTAATGAGCAGTTCTTC.